A single sample is the source of the 12 T cell receptor beta chains below, sequenced in a study of regulatory T cells in long-lasting Graves disease. Time point defined: newly diagnosed GD, antithyroid drugs for less than 3 months. From PBMCs, RNA was extracted and then used to make the TCR library. Construction of TCR beta libraries relied on iRepertoire HTBI primers and on Arm-PCR targeting CDR3 regions. One entry per CDR3 protein, called by TCRdb with MiXCR from the multiplex PCR reads. The sample shows hundreds of thousands of distinct CDR3 sequences, approximately 12% of them seen only once. The sample also formed part of further work on T cells in Graves' hyperthyroidism and ophthalmopathy.

Sequencing was performed on peripheral blood mononuclear cells (PBMCs), taken at new diagnosis, from a patient treated with antithyroid drugs. The receptors here all came from a woman aged 25 to 39 with Graves disease.

The table lists this clonotype with a few counts. The chain is built from TRBV7-9 and TRBJ2-3, with D possibly called TRBD1 or TRBD2 (5 bases each). The CDR3 runs to 13 residues. The ends were cut back, 4 bases at V and 4 bases at J, with 9 bases in the middle. Germline V lookup: CDR1 SEHNR, CDR2 FQNEAQ (reference sequence). The CDR3 loop reads CASSWGLADTQYF. The DNA of the CDR3 is TGTGCCAGCAGCTGGGGGTTAGCAGATACGCAGTATTTT.

The sample holds many counts of this clonotype. This chain uses TRBV20-1 with TRBJ2-3, with a weak D call TRBD2 (5 bases). The germline CDR1 and CDR2 sequences are DFQATT and SNEGSKA (reference sequence). The CDR3 runs to 13 residues. The germline V and J ends were trimmed by 8 bases and 1 base, with 13 bases remaining between them. The CDR3 spells CSIWDSGTDTQYF. CDR3 in DNA: TGCAGTATATGGGATAGCGGCACAGATACGCAGTATTTT.

In this sample, this clonotype turned up many times. V usage is TRBV28 and J usage is TRBJ2-6, with unresolved D. The CDR3 is made up of 12 amino acids. Germline V lookup: CDR1 MDHEN, CDR2 SYDVKM. Trimming pared 8 bases from V and 4 bases from J, leaving 6 bases between. The CDR3 loop is CASGRGANVLTF. CDR3 in DNA: TGTGCCAGCGGAAGGGGGGCCAACGTCCTGACTTTC.

CDR3 coding DNA: TGTGCCAGCAGCGCAACCGCCGGGACCGGGGAGCTGTTTTTT. It is translated as CASSATAGTGELFF. The chain combines TRBV7-3 with TRBJ2-2; D uncertain. V lost 5 bases and J 5 bases, leaving 12 bases between the germline ends. The CDR3 has 14 residues. CDR1 and CDR2 (germline): SGHTA, FQGTGA.

This clonotype has ten or more counts. The chain links TRBV15 to TRBJ2-4; maybe TRBD1 (6 bases). Trimming left V 5 bases short and J 6 bases short, with 20 bases between. This CDR3 contains 16 residues. Per germline, CDR1 LNHNV and CDR2 YYDKDF (reference sequence). CDR3 nucleotides: TGTGCCACCAGCTACCTACCGCTCGGGGACACAAACATTCAGTACTTC. Protein: CATSYLPLGDTNIQYF.

This chain links TRBV9 with TRBJ1-4; a possible D gene is TRBD1 (5 bases). Germline CDR1 is SGDLS and CDR2 is YYNGEE. Trimming took off 7 bases at V and 8 bases at J, with 15 bases between the two ends. The CDR3 sequence is 13 residues long. CDR3 sequence reads: CASGGGFGEKLFF. CDR3 DNA: TGTGCCAGCGGGGGGGGATTTGGGGAAAAACTGTTTTTT.

This clonotype was seen at least ten times. The rearrangement links TRBV11-2 to TRBJ2-7; D unresolved. The CDR3 is 14 amino acids. Germline V gene data show CDR1 as SGHAT and CDR2 as FQNNGV. V lost 3 bases and J lost 6, with 15 bases in between. The chain's CDR3 is CASSFTGLYAEQYF. The CDR3 DNA reads TGTGCCAGCAGCTTTACCGGGCTCTACGCCGAGCAGTACTTC.

This clonotype has a count of ten or more. V is TRBV18 and J is TRBJ2-5; possible D gene TRBD1, 7 bases. Trimming took 3 bases from V and 7 from J, leaving 15 bases between them. CDR1 and CDR2 (germline): KGHSH, LQKENI. The CDR3 totals 14 residues. CDR3 sequence: CASSPGGGQGTQYF. The CDR3 DNA reads TGTGCCAGCTCACCTGGAGGGGGCCAGGGGACCCAGTACTTC.

In its sample, this clonotype was seen a few times. The rearrangement joins TRBV20-1 to TRBJ2-7; 12 positions match TRBD2. Germline CDR1 is DFQATT and CDR2 is SNEGSKA (reference sequence). The CDR3 is 14 residues long. V was pared by 3 bases and J by 1 base, with 1 base of the junction left unmatched. The CDR3 nucleotides are TGCAGTGCTAGGACTAGCGGGAGATCCTACGAGCAGTACTTC. As protein: CSARTSGRSYEQYF.

This clonotype was seen repeatedly, ten times or more. The V call is TRBV7-9, the J call TRBJ2-5, with TRBD1 as a possible D gene (6 bases). CDR3 size: 12 residues. Germline CDR1 SEHNR, CDR2 FQNEAQ (reference sequence). Trimming pared 8 bases from V and 4 bases from J, leaving 11 bases between. The CDR3 sequence: CASVQGRETQYF. DNA for the CDR3: TGTGCCAGCGTGCAGGGGCGAGAGACCCAGTACTTC.

V usage is TRBV7-8 and J usage is TRBJ2-1; D not resolved. CDR3 length: 14 residues. Germline CDR1 is SGHVS and CDR2 is FQNEAQ. V was trimmed by 2 bases and J by 5 bases, leaving 10 bases between them. The CDR3 here is CASSLTPWDNEQFF. The CDR3 DNA reads TGTGCCAGCAGCTTAACTCCGTGGGACAATGAGCAGTTCTTC.

This clonotype was seen at least ten times. V gene TRBV6-1 combines with J gene TRBJ2-6; tentative D call: TRBD2 (5 bases). V lost 5 bases and J 1 base, leaving 9 bases between the germline ends. The germline CDR1 and CDR2 sequences are MNHNS and SASEGT. This CDR3 has 15 amino acids. CDR3 sequence reads: CASSLRESGANVLTF. The CDR3 DNA reads as TGTGCCAGCAGTCTACGGGAATCTGGGGCCAACGTCCTGACTTTC.